This TCR beta chain was profiled in a study of a mutant IDH1 vaccine in newly diagnosed glioma. Profiling relied on immunoSEQ multiplex PCR, and the TCRdb table lists in-frame clones only, not all of them. The data contain about 55,000 clones, 75% to 90% of them singletons. The germline V gene encodes CDR1 SGHTA and CDR2 FQGNSA. Unmatched junction bases numbered 3, after V lost 5 bases and J lost 8 bases. The CDR3 is 13 amino acids. Comment on this clone: As yet, its antigen is unknown.

Regarding time point: week 23, last vaccination. One vaccine dose held 300 ug of mutant IDH1 20-mer peptide and came with topical imiquimod. The chain recombines TRBV7-2 with TRBJ1-6; 7 nucleotides line up with TRBD1. The TCR sequence derives from a man between 40 and 49 years old with glioma. Specimen: PBMCs, collected from a glioma patient whose treatment included an IDH1 peptide vaccine. DNA of the CDR3: TGTGCCAGCAGCCCCGACAGGGATTCACCCCTCCACTTT. Its protein is CASSPDRDSPLHF.